This T cell receptor (beta chain) was sequenced in a study of cytomegalovirus exposure and HLA in healthy donors. Study outcomes and limitations: Likely technical artifact: a cluster of highly shared sequence variants. The majority of TCR sequences were rare, yet some public TCRs appeared in many donors.

The PCR contained 60 Vbeta and 13 Jbeta primers. Clones were sequenced by immunoSEQ multiplex PCR, and TCRdb holds only the in-frame ones, with some missing. Of approximately 82,000 clones in the sample, around a tenth are singletons; the top ten hold approximately 25%. This clone was seen a few times. No antigen is known for it. J was trimmed by 0 bases and V by 4 bases; bases with no gene match: 6. CDR1 KGHSH and CDR2 LQKENI come from the germline V gene. This CDR3 is 15 amino acids long. The rearrangement links TRBV18 to TRBJ2-7; 7 bases line up with TRBD1. The TCR originated in a man in his 60s in good health and CMV-seropositive. Input material: PBMCs. The CDR3 region is CASSLGQVNSYEQYV. For the CDR3, the DNA is TGTGCCAGCTCACTCGGACAGGTCAACTCCTACGAGCAGTACGTC.